This T cell receptor (beta chain) was sequenced in a study of blood T cell repertoires in COVID-19. About the research overall: There were acute and convalescent COVID-19 samples, and they came from the United States, Italy and Spain. T cells, B-cell-depleted T cells, or PBMCs provided the cDNA or gDNA that served as material.

Clones were sequenced by immunoSEQ multiplex PCR, and TCRdb holds only the in-frame ones, with some missing. The sample records around 250,000 clones, approximately 85% being singletons. Allocation to cohorts depended on clinical history reported by the participants. There are 13 residues in the CDR3. The ends were cut back, 5 bases at V and 2 bases at J, with 9 bases in the middle. Germline V CDR1 and CDR2: MNHEY, SVGAGI. The sequence was collected from a woman aged 45 to 65 who had recovered from COVID-19. V is TRBV6-5 and J is TRBJ1-2; no clear D. Source material: PBMCs or T cells enriched from blood (not recorded which). CDR3 sequence (DNA): TGTGCCAGCAGTCGGACGGGGAACTATGGCTACACCTTC. Its translation is CASSRTGNYGYTF.